Listed here is a single T cell receptor (beta chain). Patients in Seattle were enrolled during active infection, then followed longitudinally. CDR1 MNHEY and CDR2 SVGAGI come from the germline V gene. Trimming pared 7 bases from V and 8 bases from J, leaving 14 bases between. CDR3 length equals 13 residues. The authors' processing: It was from reference gene primer amplification that nucleated cell counts were estimated. TCRdb keeps only in-frame clones here, not all; method: immunoSEQ multiplex PCR. Clone size and V and J calls were adopted from that table, with D and trimming inferred from the DNA. The sample carries some 57,000 clones, 70% to 85% recorded once. This specimen comes from a study of blood T cell repertoires in COVID-19. Study-level background: The analysed material was cDNA or gDNA that came from T cells, B-cell-depleted T cells, or PBMCs.

The chain recombines TRBV6-5 with TRBJ1-4; D is perhaps TRBD1 (6 bases). The source of this sequence is an elderly man with COVID-19, enrolled during active disease. Sequencing input: peripheral blood. Written as DNA, the CDR3 is TGTGCCAGCACTGGGGGGGCAAGGGAAAAACTGTTTTTT. Its translation is CASTGGAREKLFF.